The rows below give T cell receptor beta chains drawn from one sample of a study of OX40 agonist ivuxolimab in advanced cancers. Clones were sequenced by immunoSEQ multiplex PCR, and TCRdb holds only the in-frame ones, with some missing. The sample has under 100,000 clones, around four fifths seen once; the top ten hold 0.7% to 0.9%. The sample here was CD4+ or CD8+ T cells sorted from blood, taken in a trial of the OX40 agonist ivuxolimab. The receptor set was obtained from an adult with an advanced solid tumor such as melanoma, head and neck, liver or kidney cancer. Each CDR3 is given with its conserved first and last residue. The D gene is left open where the match is weak. Clone sizes are given selectively: once, few, many, or a class where the clone is expanded.

v_gene	d_gene	abundance	j_gene	CDR3aa	CDR3nt
TRBV21-1	.	few	TRBJ1-5	CASNSWRGDSNQPQHF	TGTGCCAGCAATTCTTGGCGGGGGGATAGCAATCAGCCCCAGCATTTT
TRBV5-4	.	.	TRBJ2-3	CASSPIRSGRGTDTQYF	TGTGCCAGCAGCCCCATTCGGAGCGGGCGAGGGACAGATACGCAGTATTTT
TRBV4-3	.	.	TRBJ1-3	CASSPRTSIIPASGNTIYF	TGCGCCAGCAGCCCCAGGACTTCCATTATACCCGCCTCTGGAAACACCATATATTTT
TRBV7-6	TRBD1	.	TRBJ1-3	CASSRQRGQGALSGNTIYF	TGTGCCAGCAGCCGGCAGCGGGGACAGGGGGCCCTCTCTGGAAACACCATATATTTT
TRBV7-2	.	.	TRBJ1-4	CASSFQGSEKLFF	TGTGCCAGCAGCTTTCAGGGTTCCGAAAAACTGTTTTTT
TRBV6-6	TRBD2	.	TRBJ2-2	CASRGGPNTGELFF	TGTGCCAGTCGCGGGGGGCCGAACACCGGGGAGCTGTTTTTT
TRBV6-5	.	.	TRBJ1-2	CASSPTGERGYTF	TGTGCCAGCAGCCCAACCGGGGAGCGGGGCTACACCTTC
TRBV7-2	TRBD1	.	TRBJ1-2	CASSRGMGTDYGYTF	TGTGCCAGCAGCCGGGGGATGGGGACAGACTATGGCTACACCTTC
TRBV5-6	.	.	TRBJ2-3	CASSLNGQIVGTDTQYF	TGTGCCAGCAGCTTAAACGGACAGATAGTGGGCACAGATACGCAGTATTTT
TRBV6-5	.	.	TRBJ1-2	CASKRGGGYTF	TGTGCCAGCAAACGGGGCGGTGGCTACACCTTC
TRBV11-1	TRBD1	once	TRBJ2-5	CASSDGTGSGETQYF	TGTGCCAGCAGCGACGGGACAGGGTCCGGGGAGACCCAGTACTTC
TRBV7-2	.	.	TRBJ1-1	CASSQQQNTEAFF	TGTGCCAGCAGCCAACAACAGAACACTGAAGCTTTCTTT
TRBV29-1	.	few	TRBJ1-2	CSVEVGDGYTF	TGCAGCGTTGAAGTAGGGGACGGCTACACCTTC
TRBV5-1	.	.	TRBJ2-7	CASSLDSGTVYEQYF	TGCGCCAGCAGCTTGGATTCCGGGACGGTATACGAGCAGTACTTC
TRBV5-4	TRBD1	few	TRBJ2-1	CAGARWQGAGNEQFF	TGTGCCGGAGCTCGATGGCAGGGGGCCGGCAATGAGCAGTTCTTC
TRBV4-1	.	.	TRBJ2-7	CASSQSLGLAGSTYEQYF	TGCGCCAGCAGCCAATCCCTGGGGCTGGCGGGATCCACCTACGAGCAGTACTTC
TRBV6-1	.	.	TRBJ2-5	CASTLSLPGTQYF	TGTGCCAGCACCTTGTCCCTCCCGGGGACCCAGTACTTC
TRBV19	.	.	TRBJ2-7	CASSNHMGPSYEQYF	TGTGCCAGTAGTAACCACATGGGCCCCTCCTACGAGCAGTACTTC
TRBV10-3	TRBD2	.	TRBJ2-7	CAIGSGGGSYEQYF	TGTGCCATCGGTAGCGGGGGGGGCTCCTACGAGCAGTACTTC
TRBV18	TRBD1	.	TRBJ1-5	CASSPTPGQGSGNQPQHF	TGTGCCAGCTCACCGACTCCGGGACAGGGTTCGGGCAATCAGCCCCAGCATTTT
TRBV11-2	TRBD1	once	TRBJ2-4	CASSGDRDIQYF	TGTGCCAGCAGCGGAGACAGGGACATTCAGTACTTC
TRBV11-2	.	.	TRBJ2-5	CASSLGSPETQYF	TGTGCCAGCAGCTTAGGGTCCCCAGAGACCCAGTACTTC
TRBV7-2	.	.	TRBJ2-3	CASSLATTLRNTDTQYF	TGTGCCAGCAGCTTAGCCACAACTCTACGAAACACAGATACGCAGTATTTT
TRBV6-5	.	few	TRBJ1-4	CASSVGRNQILTF	TGTGCCAGCAGCGTCGGGAGGAACCAGATTCTAACGTTT
TRBV18	TRBD1	.	TRBJ2-2	CASSPQTGVRATGELFF	TGTGCCAGCTCACCTCAAACAGGGGTTCGGGCCACCGGGGAGCTGTTTTTT
TRBV18	TRBD1	.	TRBJ1-5	CASSQNRGGKPQHF	TGTGCCAGCTCACAAAACAGGGGCGGTAAGCCCCAGCATTTT
TRBV5-8	.	few	TRBJ2-2	CASSLGRTSNTGELFF	TGTGCCAGCAGCCTGGGAAGGACATCGAACACCGGGGAGCTGTTTTTT
TRBV7-2	TRBD2	once	TRBJ2-5	CASSLGLAGYETQYF	TGTGCCAGCAGCTTAGGACTAGCGGGGTATGAGACCCAGTACTTC
TRBV7-2	.	.	TRBJ2-3	CASSLPLRRGPYSTDTQYF	TGTGCCAGCAGCTTACCTCTTCGGAGGGGACCCTATAGCACAGATACGCAGTATTTT
TRBV19	.	.	TRBJ1-1	CASSIGYTEAFF	TGTGCCAGTAGTATAGGTTACACTGAAGCTTTCTTT
TRBV6-4	TRBD2	.	TRBJ2-1	CASSDRGGGTYNEQFF	TGTGCCAGCAGTGACCGGGGGGGAGGTACCTACAATGAGCAGTTCTTC
TRBV28	.	.	TRBJ1-5	CASSLGNIWQPQHF	TGTGCCAGCAGTTTAGGGAACATATGGCAGCCCCAGCATTTT
TRBV7-2	TRBD2	.	TRBJ2-3	CASSSRLAVDTQYF	TGTGCCAGCAGCTCCCGACTAGCTGTAGATACGCAGTATTTT
TRBV11-1	TRBD1	.	TRBJ1-1	CASRHTGGTEAFF	TGTGCCAGCAGGCATACAGGGGGCACTGAAGCTTTCTTT
TRBV5-6	TRBD2	.	TRBJ2-3	CASSRGLAGYTDTQYF	TGTGCCAGCAGCAGGGGACTAGCGGGGTACACAGATACGCAGTATTTT
TRBV7-2	TRBD1	.	TRBJ1-4	CASSYRGPNEKLFF	TGTGCCAGCAGCTACAGGGGACCTAATGAAAAACTGTTTTTT
TRBV6-5	.	.	TRBJ1-2	CASSYSDLYGYTF	TGTGCCAGCAGTTACTCGGACCTCTATGGCTACACCTTC
TRBV9	.	few	TRBJ2-2	CASSDRLDPDTGELFF	TGTGCCAGCAGCGACCGTCTGGACCCGGACACCGGGGAGCTGTTTTTT
TRBV7-2	.	.	TRBJ2-6	CASSPQGAVGANVLTF	TGTGCCAGCAGCCCCCAGGGAGCGGTAGGGGCCAACGTCCTGACTTTC
TRBV18	.	.	TRBJ1-1	CASSPPSGRRGTEAFF	TGTGCCAGCTCACCACCGTCTGGGAGAAGGGGCACTGAAGCTTTCTTT
TRBV18	.	few	TRBJ2-3	CASSPADLQGVDTQYF	TGTGCCAGCTCACCAGCGGACCTCCAGGGAGTGGATACGCAGTATTTT
TRBV6-6	TRBD1	few	TRBJ2-2	CASSYSQGASGELFF	TGTGCCAGCAGTTACTCGCAGGGGGCGAGCGGGGAGCTGTTTTTT
TRBV10-3	.	.	TRBJ2-2	CAITSLGELFF	TGTGCCATCACGTCTTTAGGGGAGCTGTTTTTT
TRBV4-3	TRBD1	few	TRBJ1-2	CASSPAGTGNYGYTF	TGCGCCAGCAGCCCCGCTGGGACAGGGAACTATGGCTACACCTTC
TRBV5-1	.	once	TRBJ1-2	CASSPGGTSTNYGYTF	TGCGCCAGCAGCCCCGGGGGGACATCAACTAACTATGGCTACACCTTC
TRBV7-6	.	.	TRBJ2-5	CASSLEWFGTQYF	TGTGCCAGCAGCTTAGAGTGGTTTGGGACCCAGTACTTC
TRBV18	.	once	TRBJ1-4	CASSPPSGAEKLFF	TGTGCCAGCTCACCACCGTCAGGGGCCGAAAAACTGTTTTTT
TRBV14	.	.	TRBJ1-2	CASSPWDRGYGYTF	TGTGCCAGCAGCCCTTGGGACCGGGGGTATGGCTACACCTTC
TRBV5-1	.	.	TRBJ2-3	CASSLALATDTQYF	TGCGCCAGCAGCTTGGCGCTAGCCACAGATACGCAGTATTTT